This note documents a single TCR beta chain sequence. The antigen is undetermined. This record comes from a study of Ad26.COV2.S vaccination and SARS-CoV-2 variants. Study-wide points: For non-spike TCRs, breadth in vaccine recipients resembled that in placebo recipients. The TCR breadth and depth analyses may have produced an underestimate of total T cell responses. Post-vaccination spike-specific CD8+ and CD4+ T cell responses reportedly had substantial breadth.

Germline V gene data show CDR1 as LNHNV and CDR2 as YYDKDF (reference sequence). CDR3 length equals 16 residues. V was trimmed by 0 bases and J by 0 bases, leaving 12 bases between them. The repertoire was sequenced with immunoSEQ multiplex PCR; TCRdb's copy has only in-frame clones and lacks some. The sample records about 400,000 clones, more than 85% being singletons. Specified treatment: 19 received Ad26.COV2.S at low or high dose, single or two shots; roughly 5 received placebo; per-sample allocation not given. After the first vaccine or placebo injection, samples were drawn on day 63. Here the sequenced sample was peripheral blood, taken in a trial of Ad26.COV2.S vaccine versus placebo. The J gene is TRBJ2-7, the V gene TRBV15; D remains ambiguous. The clonotype was recovered from a person between 18 and 65 years old who received the Ad26.COV2.S COVID-19 vaccine or a placebo. CDR3 in DNA: TGTGCCACCAGCAGAGATCGCCAGTCGAGCTCCTACGAGCAGTACTTC. It specifies CATSRDRQSSSYEQYF.